These 26 T cell receptor beta chains came from one sample sequenced in a study of control samples from healthy donors and cancer patients. Sequenced by immunoSEQ multiplex PCR; TCRdb stores in-frame clones only, minus some. This sample has roughly 450,000 clones; around 90% occur once, and the top ten carry around 6.4%. Sequencing was performed on PBMCs. The receptors derive from a man aged 35 to 55 with head and neck cancer.

The genes are TRBV25-1 and TRBJ2-7, with TRBD1 identical over 10 bases. V was pared by 4 bases and J by 4 bases, with 7 bases of the junction left unmatched. The germline V gene encodes CDR1 MGHDK and CDR2 SYGVNS. The CDR3 contains 15 residues. CDR3 in DNA: TGTGCCAGCAGTGGATCCGGGACAGGGGTTTACGAGCAGTACTTC. Its protein is CASSGSGTGVYEQYF.

The chain combines TRBV27 with TRBJ1-5; 11 bases are a match to TRBD1. The CDR3 contains 16 residues. CDR1 MNHEY and CDR2 SMNVEV come from the germline V gene (reference sequence). J gave up 6 bases and V 4 bases, and 8 bases lay outside the gene matches. CDR3 DNA: TGTGCCAGCAGTTCACTGGACAGGGGGCACGGTCAGCCCCAGCATTTT. This translates into CASSSLDRGHGQPQHF.

J is TRBJ2-2 and V is TRBV19; 12 nucleotides align to TRBD2. Germline V gives CDR1 LNHDA, CDR2 SQIVND (reference sequence). CDR3 length equals 17 residues. The J segment lost 6 bases and the V segment lost 10 bases, leaving 15 bases of the junction unmatched. In DNA form, the CDR3 reads TGTGCCACCACGGGGCTAGCGGGAGGGCCGTGGGCCGGGGAGCTGTTTTTT. It specifies CATTGLAGGPWAGELFF.

V and J are TRBV7-9 and TRBJ2-5; D possibly corresponds to TRBD2 (7 bases). CDR1 and CDR2 from the germline V gene are SEHNR and FQNEAQ (reference sequence). Trimming left V 5 bases short and J 4 bases short, with 23 bases between. The CDR3 is 17 amino acids. CDR3 bases: TGTGCCAGCAGCCCCACGAGGGGGGCGGGAGTATCAGAGACCCAGTACTTC. Its protein is CASSPTRGAGVSETQYF.

The chain links TRBV5-1 to TRBJ1-1, with D tentatively TRBD1 (5 bases). With 1 base removed from V and 0 bases from J, the gap between germline ends came to 10 bases. CDR3 length: 15 residues. The V gene's germline CDR1 is SGHRS and CDR2 YFSETQ. CDR3 in DNA: TGCGCCAGCAGCTTGACTGCGGGGGTGAACACTGAAGCTTTCTTT. It translates to CASSLTAGVNTEAFF.

V gene TRBV3-1 (or the pseudogene TRBV3-2) combines with J gene TRBJ1-3; D gene unclear. V dropped 1 base and J dropped 0 bases, with 16 bases sitting between them. The CDR3 sequence is 18 residues long. The germline V gene has CDR1 LGHDT and CDR2 YNNKEL (reference sequence). The CDR3 sequence: CASSQVRFPASSGNTIYF. CDR3 sequence (DNA): TGTGCCAGCAGCCAAGTCCGTTTCCCGGCGAGCTCTGGAAACACCATATATTTT.

V gene TRBV5-6 combines with J gene TRBJ1-3; D remains ambiguous. V gave up 0 bases and J gave up 3 bases, with 4 bases separating them. The CDR3 has 13 amino acids. Per the germline V gene, CDR1 is SGHDT and CDR2 is YYEEEE. This chain's CDR3 is CASSLAGGNTIYF. The CDR3 DNA reads TGTGCCAGCAGCTTGGCCGGTGGAAACACCATATATTTT.

The chain has TRBV9 and TRBJ1-4; no reliable D call. The CDR3 is 14 residues long. Germline CDR1 reads SGDLS; CDR2 reads YYNGEE. Trimming pared 4 bases from V and 10 bases from J, leaving 17 bases between. CDR3 nucleotide sequence: TGTGCCAGCAGCAAGGCAAGGGTTTGGGGAAAACTGTTTTTT. This translates into CASSKARVWGKLFF.

The chain couples TRBV6-5 to TRBJ1-5; 7 bases agree with TRBD1. With 3 bases clipped from V and 6 bases from J, the junction kept 11 bases outside the gene matches. The germline gives CDR1 MNHEY, CDR2 SVGAGI. This CDR3 has 16 residues. CDR3 residues: CASSYKGSRGVQPQHF. In DNA, the CDR3 is TGTGCCAGCAGTTATAAAGGGAGCAGGGGGGTTCAGCCCCAGCATTTT.

This clone was recorded a few times. V usage is TRBV5-1 and J usage is TRBJ2-5; 10 positions match TRBD1. The CDR3 runs 16 residues. J gave up 5 bases and V 4 bases, and 11 bases lay outside the gene matches. Germline V gene lookup returns CDR1 SGHRS and CDR2 YFSETQ. CDR3 bases: TGCGCCAGCAGCGCCTCCGGGACAGGGGTTTTGGAGACCCAGTACTTC. Translated: CASSASGTGVLETQYF. The variable domain in full, with the rest retrieved from reference TRBV5-1 and TRBJ2-5, is KAGVTQTPRYLIKTRGQQVTLSCSPISGHRSVSWYQQTPGQGLQFLFEYFSETQRNKGNFPGRFSGRQFSNSRSEMNVSTLELGDSALYLCASSASGTGVLETQYFGPGTRLLVL.

Concerning this clone: Within the sample, other DNA sequences also encode this same CDR3. This sequence joins TRBV3-1 (or the pseudogene TRBV3-2) and TRBJ2-7; D not certain. Trimming cost V 1 base and J 7 bases, with 5 bases left between them. Looked up from germline, CDR1 is LGHDT and CDR2 is YNNKEL (reference sequence). The CDR3 length is 11 residues. The CDR3 nucleotides read TGTGCCAGCAGCCAAGCTAGAGAGCAGTACTTC. Protein sequence: CASSQAREQYF.

This chain links TRBV5-6 with TRBJ2-1; 8 bases align to TRBD1. This CDR3 comprises 13 residues. The J segment lost 15 bases and the V segment lost 1 base, leaving 9 bases of the junction unmatched. The germline gives CDR1 SGHDT, CDR2 YYEEEE. CDR3 protein: CASSLTSIGTGFF. The CDR3 nucleotides are TGTGCCAGCAGCTTGACGTCGATCGGGACAGGGTTCTTC.

The chain uses TRBV7-8 and TRBJ2-3; either TRBD1 or TRBD2 may fit D (5 bases each). Germline values: CDR1 SGHVS, CDR2 FQNEAQ. The length of the CDR3 is 15 residues. V was shortened by 5 bases and J by 0 bases, with 12 bases between the two germline ends. The CDR3 region is CASSGRGTSTDTQYF. The DNA of the CDR3 is TGTGCCAGCAGCGGTCGAGGGACGAGCACAGATACGCAGTATTTT.

The J gene is TRBJ2-2, the V gene TRBV29-1, with TRBD1 matching 10 bases. The V segment lost 6 bases and the J segment 5 bases; nucleotides outside the gene matches: 6. In germline, CDR1 is SQVTM, CDR2 ANQGSEA. The CDR3 is 14 residues long. The CDR3 region is CSVRQGARTGELFF. The CDR3 region has the DNA TGCAGCGTACGACAGGGGGCGCGGACCGGGGAGCTGTTTTTT.

The chain has TRBV7-2 and TRBJ2-5; D remains unclear. V was cut by 5 bases and J by 5 bases, with 9 bases left in between. CDR3 length: 12 residues. Germline V gene lookup returns CDR1 SGHTA and CDR2 FQGNSA. CDR3 region: CASSALGETQYF. For the CDR3, the DNA is TGTGCCAGCAGCGCGCTGGGCGAGACCCAGTACTTC. Full variable domain (outside the CDR3, taken from reference TRBV7-2 and TRBJ2-5): GAGVSQSPSNKVTEKGKDVELRCDPISGHTALYWYRQSLGQGLEFLIYFQGNSAPDKSGLPSDRFSAERTGGSVSTLTIQRTQQEDSAVYLCASSALGETQYFGPGTRLLVL.

V usage is TRBV19 and J usage is TRBJ1-4; D perhaps matches TRBD1 (6 bases). The CDR3 extends over 16 amino acids. With 3 bases removed from V and 1 base from J, the gap between germline ends came to 12 bases. Germline lookup yields CDR1 LNHDA and CDR2 SQIVND (reference sequence). The CDR3 nucleotides are TGTGCCAGTAGTATGACAGGAATCGGAACTAATGAAAAACTGTTTTTT. Residues: CASSMTGIGTNEKLFF.

J is TRBJ1-2 and V is TRBV28; the D gene is possibly TRBD1 (5 bases). Germline V lookup: CDR1 MDHEN, CDR2 SYDVKM. This CDR3 spans 15 amino acids. Trimming took off 6 bases at V and 8 bases at J, with 22 bases between the two ends. The CDR3 is CASSPPKRGTEGYTF. CDR3 sequence (DNA): TGTGCCAGCAGCCCCCCCAAACGGGGGACTGAAGGCTACACCTTC.

The chain couples TRBV24-1 to TRBJ1-5; D remains ambiguous. This CDR3 contains 14 residues. V lost 4 bases and J lost 0, with 6 bases in between. Germline V CDR1 and CDR2: KGHDR, SFDVKD. CDR3 in amino acids: CATSDTDSNQPQHF. The CDR3 nucleotides read TGTGCCACCAGTGACACAGATAGCAATCAGCCCCAGCATTTT.

The chain combines TRBV2 with TRBJ2-5; D not certain. The germline gives CDR1 SNHLY, CDR2 FYNNEI. The V end was cut by 2 bases, the J end by 0 bases, with 13 bases between. This CDR3 has 16 amino acids. The CDR3 here is CASSESVDAYQETQYF. CDR3 nucleotides: TGTGCCAGCAGTGAAAGTGTTGACGCATACCAAGAGACCCAGTACTTC.

V and J are TRBV7-9 and TRBJ1-1; the D is unclear. V lost 5 bases and J 4 bases, leaving 17 bases between the germline ends. The CDR3 contains 15 residues. Germline lookup yields CDR1 SEHNR and CDR2 FQNEAQ (reference sequence). CDR3 DNA: TGTGCCAGCAGCCCAGGAACGGTGCCGGGCACTGAAGCTTTCTTT. The encoded protein is CASSPGTVPGTEAFF.

The chain carries TRBV6-5 and TRBJ1-1, with D perhaps matching TRBD1 (5 bases). V lost 2 bases and J 4 bases, leaving 11 bases between the germline ends. This CDR3 spans 14 amino acids. Germline CDR1 MNHEY, CDR2 SVGAGI. CDR3 loop: CASSYTRAGTEAFF. CDR3 DNA sequence: TGTGCCAGCAGTTACACCAGGGCAGGCACTGAAGCTTTCTTT.

This chain joins TRBV27 and TRBJ1-5; no clear D. Trimming left V 4 bases short and J 0 bases short, with 10 bases between. The CDR3 spans 15 residues. Germline V gene lookup returns CDR1 MNHEY and CDR2 SMNVEV (reference sequence). The CDR3 DNA follows: TGTGCCAGCAGTTCAACTTTATATAGCAATCAGCCCCAGCATTTT. Its protein is CASSSTLYSNQPQHF.

The rearrangement uses TRBV11-2 and TRBJ2-2, with D perhaps matching TRBD1 (5 bases). The ends were cut back, 5 bases at V and 2 bases at J, with 15 bases in the middle. The CDR3 sequence is 16 residues long. Germline V gene lookup returns CDR1 SGHAT and CDR2 FQNNGV. CDR3 residues: CASSHRQQYNTGELFF. CDR3 DNA sequence: TGTGCCAGCAGCCACCGACAGCAATACAACACCGGGGAGCTGTTTTTT.

The chain couples TRBV5-1 to TRBJ2-1, with TRBD1 as a possible D gene (6 bases). Trimming shortened V by 1 base and J by 5 bases, and 16 bases separated the two germline ends. The germline V gene encodes CDR1 SGHRS and CDR2 YFSETQ. The CDR3 runs 16 residues. CDR3 coding DNA: TGCGCCAGCAGCTTGATTGGACAGTTCGGAAACAATGAGCAGTTCTTC. As protein: CASSLIGQFGNNEQFF.

The rearrangement joins TRBV13 to TRBJ1-5; possible D gene TRBD1, 5 bases. The CDR3 has 15 residues. CDR1 and CDR2 (germline): PRHDT, FYEKMQ (reference sequence). The germline V and J ends were trimmed by 6 bases and 1 base, with 13 bases remaining between them. CDR3 amino acids: CASRNRYRSNQPQHF. The DNA of the CDR3 is TGTGCCAGCAGGAACAGGTATAGGAGCAATCAGCCCCAGCATTTT. The full variable domain, in which reference TRBV13 and TRBJ1-5 provide the parts outside the CDR3, is AAGVIQSPRHLIKEKRETATLKCYPIPRHDTVYWYQQGPGQDPQFLISFYEKMQSDKGSIPDRFSAQQFSDYHSELNMSSLELGDSALYFCASRNRYRSNQPQHFGDGTRLSIL.

The chain has TRBV30 and TRBJ2-2, with D tentatively TRBD2 (6 bases). CDR1 is GTSNPN and CDR2 is SVGIG in the germline V gene (reference sequence). V shed 4 bases and J shed 8 bases, with 11 bases lying between them. The CDR3 has 12 amino acids. The CDR3 region has the DNA TGTGCCTGGAACGCGGAGGGTGGGGAGCTGTTTTTT. Protein: CAWNAEGGELFF.